These T cell receptor beta chains were read from a single sample in a study of blood T cell repertoires in COVID-19. TCRdb's table, derived via immunoSEQ multiplex PCR, lists solely in-frame clones and lacks some. The sample lists under 250,000 clones, around three quarters seen once, with under 8.5% in the top ten. Sequencing was done on a sample of peripheral blood. These receptors were taken from a woman in her seventies with acute or convalescent COVID-19. Both conserved end residues are part of each CDR3. The D gene is left open where the match is weak. Clone size is not always given. Where it is, it says once, few, many or a class for expanded clones.

clone size	V gene	D gene	J gene	CDR3 protein	CDR3 DNA
.	TRBV12-3/TRBV12-4	.	TRBJ1-2	CASSFPGLYGYTF	TGTGCCAGCAGTTTCCCAGGGCTTTATGGCTACACCTTC
.	TRBV10-3	.	TRBJ1-1	CAICRDPNTEAFF	TGTGCCATTTGCCGGGATCCGAACACTGAAGCTTTCTTT
.	TRBV24-1	TRBD1	TRBJ1-5	CATSDPGQEVGQPQHF	TGTGCCACCAGTGATCCTGGACAGGAAGTGGGACAGCCCCAGCATTTT
.	TRBV5-5	.	TRBJ2-7	CASSFGAYEQYF	TGTGCCAGCAGCTTTGGAGCCTACGAGCAGTACTTC
.	TRBV5-8	TRBD1	TRBJ1-5	CASLRGQGASMGQPQHF	TGTGCCAGCCTCCGGGGACAGGGGGCATCGATGGGTCAGCCCCAGCATTTT
.	TRBV7-9	.	TRBJ2-6	CASSLGVGGTGANVLTF	TGTGCCAGCAGCTTAGGAGTGGGGGGAACTGGGGCCAACGTCCTGACTTTC
.	TRBV6-2/TRBV6-3	.	TRBJ1-2	CASSYSYGEEGYTF	TGTGCCAGCAGTTACTCTTACGGAGAGGAAGGCTACACCTTC
.	TRBV30	TRBD1	TRBJ1-3	CAWSAPDRAFGNTIYF	TGTGCCTGGAGTGCCCCGGACAGGGCGTTCGGAAACACCATATATTTT
.	TRBV9	TRBD2	TRBJ2-5	CASSPTSEETQYF	TGTGCCAGCAGCCCCACTAGCGAGGAGACCCAGTACTTC
.	TRBV19	.	TRBJ1-5	CASSIPRQKPQHF	TGTGCCAGTAGTATCCCCCGACAGAAGCCCCAGCATTTT
few	TRBV7-4	TRBD2	TRBJ2-4	CASSLTQRGWGGRNIQYF	TGTGCCAGCAGCCTAACTCAAAGGGGCTGGGGAGGGAGAAACATTCAGTACTTC
.	TRBV6-2/TRBV6-3	TRBD1	TRBJ1-5	CASSLDRDQPQHF	TGTGCCAGCAGCCTGGACAGGGATCAGCCCCAGCATTTT
.	TRBV12-3/TRBV12-4	TRBD1	TRBJ1-1	CASTRQGIPEAFF	TGTGCCAGCACCCGACAGGGGATCCCTGAAGCTTTCTTT
.	TRBV29-1	.	TRBJ1-5	CSVMTGANQPQHF	TGCAGCGTGATGACAGGTGCTAATCAGCCCCAGCATTTT
.	TRBV5-1	.	TRBJ2-3	CASSIGRGRADTQYF	TGCGCCAGCAGCATTGGTAGGGGAAGGGCAGATACGCAGTATTTT
few	TRBV9	TRBD1	TRBJ2-7	CASSVGQGAYEQYF	TGTGCCAGCAGTGTGGGACAGGGGGCCTACGAGCAGTACTTC
.	TRBV20-1	.	TRBJ2-5	CSLGGDETQYF	TGCAGTCTAGGGGGGGATGAGACCCAGTACTTC
.	TRBV5-1	.	TRBJ2-1	CASSLEPSNAYNEQFF	TGCGCCAGCAGCTTGGAGCCTTCTAACGCCTACAATGAGCAGTTCTTC
few	TRBV6-5	.	TRBJ1-6	CASRGSSQTLHF	TGTGCCAGCCGCGGATCCAGCCAAACCCTCCACTTT
.	TRBV20-1	.	TRBJ1-1	CSASGQLNTEAFF	TGCAGTGCTAGTGGACAGTTGAACACTGAAGCTTTCTTT
.	TRBV30	TRBD1	TRBJ1-3	CAWSGGTGGGNTIYF	TGTGCCTGGAGTGGGGGAACAGGGGGAGGAAACACCATATATTTT
.	TRBV30	.	TRBJ1-5	CAWGTRGPLGYQPQHF	TGTGCCTGGGGTACCAGGGGACCCCTGGGGTATCAGCCCCAGCATTTT
.	TRBV25-1	.	TRBJ1-3	CASSERGGAGNTIYF	TGTGCCAGCAGTGAAAGGGGAGGAGCTGGAAACACCATATATTTT
.	TRBV6-1	.	TRBJ1-1	CASSEGTRTEAFF	TGTGCCAGCAGTGAAGGGACAAGGACTGAAGCTTTCTTT
once	TRBV7-6	.	TRBJ1-3	CASSLLSGSGNTIYF	TGTGCCAGCAGCTTATTATCCGGTAGTGGAAACACCATATATTTT
.	TRBV5-1	.	TRBJ2-6	CASSLAAGETGANVLTF	TGCGCCAGCAGCTTGGCGGCAGGGGAAACTGGGGCCAACGTCCTGACTTTC
few	TRBV6-6	TRBD1	TRBJ1-1	CASSQQQGSTEAFF	TGTGCCAGCAGTCAGCAACAGGGGAGCACTGAAGCTTTCTTT
.	TRBV10-1	.	TRBJ2-1	CASSEGSKNEQFF	TGCGCCAGCAGTGAGGGCAGTAAAAATGAGCAGTTCTTC
.	TRBV2	.	TRBJ2-2	CAGGGSSAGELFF	TGTGCCGGTGGGGGCAGCTCCGCCGGGGAGCTGTTTTTT